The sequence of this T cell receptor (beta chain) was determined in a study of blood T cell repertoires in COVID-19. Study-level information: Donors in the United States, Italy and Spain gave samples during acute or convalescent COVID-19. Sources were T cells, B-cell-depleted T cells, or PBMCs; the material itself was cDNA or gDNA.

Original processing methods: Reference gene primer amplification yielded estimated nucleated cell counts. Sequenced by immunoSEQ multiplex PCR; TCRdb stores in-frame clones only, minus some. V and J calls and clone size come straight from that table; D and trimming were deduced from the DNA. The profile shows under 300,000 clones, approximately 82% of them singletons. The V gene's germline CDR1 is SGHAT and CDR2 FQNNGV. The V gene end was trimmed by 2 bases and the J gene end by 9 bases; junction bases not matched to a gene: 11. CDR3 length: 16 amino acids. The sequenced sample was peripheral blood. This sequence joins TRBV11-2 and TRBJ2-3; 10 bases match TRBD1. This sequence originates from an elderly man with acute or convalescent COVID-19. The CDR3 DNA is TGTGCCAGCAGCTTAACCGGGACAGGGGCGGCCGTGACGCAGTATTTT. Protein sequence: CASSLTGTGAAVTQYF.